This T cell receptor beta chain was identified in a study of Ad26.COV2.S vaccination and SARS-CoV-2 variants. The sample's treatment: about 20 received Ad26.COV2.S at low or high dose, single or two shots; about five received placebo; per-sample allocation not given. Day 63 following the first vaccine or placebo injection was when the samples were taken. Method: immunoSEQ multiplex PCR; TCRdb's copy keeps in-frame clones and lacks some. Of some 480,000 clones in the sample, around 90% were seen once. Per the germline V gene, CDR1 is LNHDA and CDR2 is SQIVND (reference sequence). The CDR3 spans 14 residues. V gave up 4 bases and J gave up 8 bases; unmatched junction bases: 9.

The chain couples TRBV19 to TRBJ2-7; 9 bases match TRBD1. This receptor was obtained from a person between 18 and 59 years old who received the Ad26.COV2.S COVID-19 vaccine or a placebo. The sequenced sample was peripheral blood, obtained in a trial of Ad26.COV2.S vaccine versus placebo. The CDR3 loop is CASSRDRGILKQYF. In DNA form, the CDR3 reads TGTGCCAGTAGTAGAGACAGGGGGATACTCAAGCAGTACTTC. The full variable domain, completed using reference TRBV19 and TRBJ2-7, is DGGITQSPKYLFRKEGQNVTLSCEQNLNHDAMYWYRQDPGQGLRLIYYSQIVNDFQKGDIAEGYSVSREKKESFPLTVTSAQKNPTAFYLCASSRDRGILKQYFGPGTRLTVT.